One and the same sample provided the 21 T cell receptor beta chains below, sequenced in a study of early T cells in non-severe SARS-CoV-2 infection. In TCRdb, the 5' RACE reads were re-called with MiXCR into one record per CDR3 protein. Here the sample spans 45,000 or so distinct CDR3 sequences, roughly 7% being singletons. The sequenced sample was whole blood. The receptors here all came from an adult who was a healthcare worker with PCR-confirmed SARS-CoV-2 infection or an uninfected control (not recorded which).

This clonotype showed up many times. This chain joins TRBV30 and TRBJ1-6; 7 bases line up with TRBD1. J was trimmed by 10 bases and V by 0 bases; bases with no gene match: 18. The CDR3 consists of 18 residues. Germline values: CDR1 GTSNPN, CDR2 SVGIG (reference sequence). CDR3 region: CAWSVFRGGERIGSPLHF. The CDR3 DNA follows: TGTGCCTGGAGTGTTTTCAGAGGGGGCGAACGAATCGGGTCACCCCTCCACTTT.

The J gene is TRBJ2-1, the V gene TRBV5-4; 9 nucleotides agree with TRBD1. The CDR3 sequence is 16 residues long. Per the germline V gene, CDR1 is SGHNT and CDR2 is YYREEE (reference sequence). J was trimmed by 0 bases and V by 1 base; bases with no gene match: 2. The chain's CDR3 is CASSLNRGLSYNEQFF. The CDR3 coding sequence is TGTGCCAGCAGCTTGAACAGGGGGCTCTCCTACAATGAGCAGTTCTTC.

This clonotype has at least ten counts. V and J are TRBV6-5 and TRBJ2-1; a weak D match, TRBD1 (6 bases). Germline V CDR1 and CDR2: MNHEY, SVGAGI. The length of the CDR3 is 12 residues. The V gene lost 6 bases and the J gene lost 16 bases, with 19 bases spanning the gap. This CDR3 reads CASSPTGTFPFF. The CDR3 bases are TGTGCCAGCAGCCCCACCGGGACATTCCCCTTCTTC.

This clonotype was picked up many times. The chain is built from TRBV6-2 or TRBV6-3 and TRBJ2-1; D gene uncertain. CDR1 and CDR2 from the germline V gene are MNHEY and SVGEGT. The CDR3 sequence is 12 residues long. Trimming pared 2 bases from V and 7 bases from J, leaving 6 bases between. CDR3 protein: CASSYVKNEQFF. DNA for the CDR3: TGTGCCAGCAGTTACGTAAAAAATGAGCAGTTCTTC.

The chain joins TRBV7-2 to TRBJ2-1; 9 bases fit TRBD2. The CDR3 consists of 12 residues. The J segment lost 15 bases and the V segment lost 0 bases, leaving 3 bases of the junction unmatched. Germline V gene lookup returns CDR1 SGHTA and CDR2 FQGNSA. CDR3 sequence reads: CASSLAGTSPFF. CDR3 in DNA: TGTGCCAGCAGCTTAGCAGGGACTAGCCCGTTCTTC.

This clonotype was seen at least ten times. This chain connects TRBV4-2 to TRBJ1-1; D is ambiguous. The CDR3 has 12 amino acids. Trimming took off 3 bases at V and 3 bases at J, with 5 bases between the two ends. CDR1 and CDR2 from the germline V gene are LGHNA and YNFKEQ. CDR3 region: CASSHRDTEAFF. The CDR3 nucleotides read TGTGCCAGCAGCCATCGGGACACTGAAGCTTTCTTT.

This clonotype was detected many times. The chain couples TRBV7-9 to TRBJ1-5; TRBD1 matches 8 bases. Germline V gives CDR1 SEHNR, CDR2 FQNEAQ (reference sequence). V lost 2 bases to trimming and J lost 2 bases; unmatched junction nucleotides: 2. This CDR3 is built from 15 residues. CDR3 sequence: CASSLSQGGNQPQHF. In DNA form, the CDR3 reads TGTGCCAGCAGCTTATCACAGGGGGGCAATCAGCCCCAGCATTTT.

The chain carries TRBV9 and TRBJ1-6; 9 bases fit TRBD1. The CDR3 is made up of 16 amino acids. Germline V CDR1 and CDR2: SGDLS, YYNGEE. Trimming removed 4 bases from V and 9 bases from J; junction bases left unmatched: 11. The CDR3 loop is CASSTKGQGGISPLHF. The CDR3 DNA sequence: TGTGCCAGCAGCACCAAGGGACAGGGTGGAATTTCACCCCTCCACTTT. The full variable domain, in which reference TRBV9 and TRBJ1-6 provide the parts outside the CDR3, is DSGVTQTPKHLITATGQRVTLRCSPRSGDLSVYWYQQSLDQGLQFLIQYYNGEERAKGNILERFSAQQFPDLHSELNLSSLELGDSALYFCASSTKGQGGISPLHFGNGTRLTVT.

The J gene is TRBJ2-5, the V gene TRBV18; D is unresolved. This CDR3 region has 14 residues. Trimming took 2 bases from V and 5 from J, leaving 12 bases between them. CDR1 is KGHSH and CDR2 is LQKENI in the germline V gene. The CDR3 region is CASSPNDGPETQYF. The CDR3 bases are TGTGCCAGCTCACCAAATGACGGGCCCGAGACCCAGTACTTC.

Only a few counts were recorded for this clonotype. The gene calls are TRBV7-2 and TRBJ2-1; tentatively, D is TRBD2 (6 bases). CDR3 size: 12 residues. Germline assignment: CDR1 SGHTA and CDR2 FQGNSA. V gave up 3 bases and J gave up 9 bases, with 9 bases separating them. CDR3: CASSFRGFEQFF. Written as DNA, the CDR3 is TGTGCCAGCAGCTTCCGGGGGTTTGAGCAGTTCTTC.

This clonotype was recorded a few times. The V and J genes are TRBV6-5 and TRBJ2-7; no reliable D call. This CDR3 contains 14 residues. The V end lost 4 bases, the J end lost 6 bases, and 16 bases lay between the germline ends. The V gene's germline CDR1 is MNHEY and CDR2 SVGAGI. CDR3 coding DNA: TGTGCCAGCAGTTGGAAGTTTGGCCCGTTCGAGCAGTACTTC. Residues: CASSWKFGPFEQYF.

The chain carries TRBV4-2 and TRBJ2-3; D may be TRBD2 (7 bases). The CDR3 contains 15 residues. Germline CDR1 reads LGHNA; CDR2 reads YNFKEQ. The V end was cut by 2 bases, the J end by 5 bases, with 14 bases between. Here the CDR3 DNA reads TGTGCCAGCAGCCAAATATCGGGGGGCCAAGATACGCAGTATTTT. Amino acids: CASSQISGGQDTQYF.

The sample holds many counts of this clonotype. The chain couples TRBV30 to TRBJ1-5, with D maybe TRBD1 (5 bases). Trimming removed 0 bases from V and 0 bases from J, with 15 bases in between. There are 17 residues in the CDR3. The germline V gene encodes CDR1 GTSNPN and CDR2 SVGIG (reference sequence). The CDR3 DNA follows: TGTGCCTGGAGTGTGGGGCAGGGACTTTATAGCAATCAGCCCCAGCATTTT. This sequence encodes CAWSVGQGLYSNQPQHF.

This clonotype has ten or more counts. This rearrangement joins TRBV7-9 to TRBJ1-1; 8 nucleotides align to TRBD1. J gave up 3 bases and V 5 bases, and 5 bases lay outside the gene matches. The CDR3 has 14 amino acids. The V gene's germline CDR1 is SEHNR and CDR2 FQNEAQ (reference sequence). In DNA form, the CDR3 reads TGTGCCAGCAGCCCATCGACAGGGGACACTGAAGCTTTCTTT. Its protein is CASSPSTGDTEAFF.

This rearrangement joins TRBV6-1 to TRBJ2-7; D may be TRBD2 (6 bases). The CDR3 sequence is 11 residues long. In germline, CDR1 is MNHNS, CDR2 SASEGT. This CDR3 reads CGGGHYYEQYF. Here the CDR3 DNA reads TGTGGGGGAGGACATTACTACGAGCAGTACTTC.

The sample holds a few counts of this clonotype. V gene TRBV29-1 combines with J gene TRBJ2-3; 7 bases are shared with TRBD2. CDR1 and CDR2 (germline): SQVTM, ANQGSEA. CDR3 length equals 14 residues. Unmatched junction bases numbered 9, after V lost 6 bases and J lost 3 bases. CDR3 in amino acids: CSVLRERGTDTQYF. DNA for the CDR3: TGCAGCGTCCTCCGGGAGCGGGGTACAGATACGCAGTATTTT.

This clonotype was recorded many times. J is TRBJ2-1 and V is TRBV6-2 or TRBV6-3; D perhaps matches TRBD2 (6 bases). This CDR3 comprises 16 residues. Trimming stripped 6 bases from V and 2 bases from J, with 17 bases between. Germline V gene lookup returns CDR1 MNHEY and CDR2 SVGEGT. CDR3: CASRYFRASAYNEQFF. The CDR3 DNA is TGTGCCAGCAGGTATTTTAGGGCTAGCGCCTACAATGAGCAGTTCTTC.

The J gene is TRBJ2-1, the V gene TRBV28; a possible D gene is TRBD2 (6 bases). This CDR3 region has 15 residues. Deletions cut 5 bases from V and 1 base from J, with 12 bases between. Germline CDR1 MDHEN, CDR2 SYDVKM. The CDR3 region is CASSPAGLSYNEQFF. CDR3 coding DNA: TGTGCCAGCAGTCCCGCGGGACTTTCCTACAATGAGCAGTTCTTC.

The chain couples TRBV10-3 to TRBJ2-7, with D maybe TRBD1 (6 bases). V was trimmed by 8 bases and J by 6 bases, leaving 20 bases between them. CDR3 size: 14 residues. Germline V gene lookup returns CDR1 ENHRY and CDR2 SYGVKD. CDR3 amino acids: CAIWSDRSSVEQYF. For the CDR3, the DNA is TGTGCCATCTGGTCGGACAGATCCTCAGTCGAGCAGTACTTC.

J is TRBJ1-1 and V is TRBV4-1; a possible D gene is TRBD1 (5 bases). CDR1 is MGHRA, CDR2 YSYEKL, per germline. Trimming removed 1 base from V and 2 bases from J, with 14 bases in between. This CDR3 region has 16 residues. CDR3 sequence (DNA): TGCGCCAGCAGCCAAGGGTCCGTGACAGCTAACACTGAAGCTTTCTTT. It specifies CASSQGSVTANTEAFF.

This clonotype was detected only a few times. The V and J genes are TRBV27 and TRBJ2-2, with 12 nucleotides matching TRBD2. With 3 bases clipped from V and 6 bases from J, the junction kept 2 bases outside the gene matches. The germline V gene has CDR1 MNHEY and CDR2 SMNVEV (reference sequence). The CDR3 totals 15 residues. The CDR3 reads CASSLGLAGAGELFF. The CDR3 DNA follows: TGTGCCAGCAGTTTGGGACTAGCGGGTGCCGGGGAGCTGTTTTTT.